The 3 T cell receptor beta chains presented below share a single source sample, sequenced in a study of blood T cells in healthy people across ages. Together with a sample-barcoded 5' primer, a J-beta primer mix was included in a second PCR lasting roughly 7 to 11 cycles. TCRdb reprocessed the 5' RACE reads via MiXCR and lists one record per CDR3 protein. This table has fewer than 2 million distinct CDR3 sequences, about 39% appearing once. Sample: blood. The receptors stem from a human donor in good health.

The V and J genes are TRBV20-1 and TRBJ2-5, with D possibly matching TRBD2 (6 bases). V was pared by 5 bases and J by 7 bases, with 20 bases between. This CDR3 is built from 14 residues. In germline, CDR1 is DFQATT, CDR2 SNEGSKA (reference sequence). CDR3 DNA sequence: TGCAGTGCTGAAGAACCGGGACTCCTTGGGACCCAGTACTTC. It translates to CSAEEPGLLGTQYF.

A note on this clonotype: One end of the junction fails to match germline, which may point to a read error. The chain recombines TRBV12-3 or TRBV12-4 with TRBJ2-3, with a possible D match to TRBD1 (5 bases). This CDR3 region has 15 residues. CDR3 protein: CASRWTLLRADTQYF. CDR3 bases: TGCGCCAGCAGGTGGACACTACTAAGAGCAGATACGCAGTATTTT.

This chain uses TRBV5-1 with TRBJ2-3, with 14 positions matching TRBD2. Per the germline V gene, CDR1 is SGHRS and CDR2 is YFSETQ. J gave up 0 bases and V 4 bases, and 13 bases lay outside the gene matches. The CDR3 consists of 20 residues. The CDR3 is CASSLGTSGGLLPSTDTQYF. The CDR3 DNA reads as TGCGCCAGCAGCCTGGGGACTAGCGGGGGACTACTACCTAGCACAGATACGCAGTATTTT.